The clone carrying this T cell receptor (beta chain) was detected many times. The target antigen is unknown. TCRdb reprocessed the RT-PCR reads with MiXCR, giving one entry per CDR3 protein. Of about 650,000 distinct CDR3 sequences in the sample, approximately 15% were seen once. The data were taken from a study of response to subunit inactivated influenza vaccine. General study results and limits: Few additional T cells are recruited per seasonal influenza vaccination, authors suggested.

The CDR3 extends over 13 amino acids. V lost 0 bases to trimming and J lost 7 bases, with 8 bases between them. Germline V gives CDR1 SGHKS, CDR2 YYEKEE (reference sequence). This clonotype was sampled from a man aged 50-59 years who received an inactivated influenza vaccine. The source material was PBMCs from blood, sampled about 12 days after vaccination. The V call is TRBV5-5, the J call TRBJ1-5; D remains ambiguous. The CDR3 sequence: CASSLGSQQPQHF. The CDR3 bases are TGTGCCAGCAGCTTGGGGTCACAGCAGCCCCAGCATTTT.